There are many counts of the clone carrying this T cell receptor beta chain. This entry belongs to a study of early T cells in non-severe SARS-CoV-2 infection. TCRdb re-called the 5' RACE reads with MiXCR, one entry per CDR3 protein. Found here are tens of thousands of distinct CDR3 sequences, 10% to 15% of them singletons; the top ten hold 4% to 5.5%. Germline CDR1 SGHVS, CDR2 FNYEAQ. Trimming removed 6 bases at V and 1 base at J, with 19 bases between. This CDR3 has 18 amino acids. The sequence came from an adult who was a healthcare worker with PCR-confirmed SARS-CoV-2 infection or an uninfected control (not recorded which). Sequenced: whole blood. The chain couples TRBV7-6 to TRBJ2-6; D is ambiguous. CDR3 residues: CASSPLLGWSSGANVLTF. The CDR3 DNA is TGTGCCAGCAGTCCCCTTCTGGGTTGGAGTTCTGGGGCCAACGTCCTGACTTTC.